This is a list of T cell receptor beta chains from one sample in a study of shared clonotypes between healthy human individuals. Profiling relied on immunoSEQ multiplex PCR, and the TCRdb table lists in-frame clones only, not all of them. Here the sample spans 2 million to 3 million clones, over 85% being singletons. Sequenced material: naive CD4+ T cells from PBMCs. Every receptor here comes from a man aged 18 to 29 in good health. Some clones in this sample may be carry-over from other donors' samples. Each CDR3 is given with its conserved first and last residue. D genes are given only for firm matches. Part of the rows lack a size; the others show once, few, many or a class for expanded clones.

d_gene	abundance	v_gene	j_gene	CDR3aa	CDR3nt
.	.	TRBV29-1	TRBJ1-2	CSVEIRDYGYTF	TGCAGCGTTGAAATAAGGGACTATGGCTACACCTTC
.	.	TRBV15	TRBJ1-4	CATSGAGFSNEKLFF	TGTGCCACCAGCGGAGCAGGGTTTAGTAATGAAAAACTGTTTTTT
.	.	TRBV28	TRBJ2-2	CASRQGGTWNTGELFF	TGTGCCAGCAGGCAGGGGGGAACCTGGAACACCGGGGAGCTGTTTTTT
TRBD2	.	TRBV7-2	TRBJ2-1	CASSIGLAGAYNEQFF	TGTGCCAGCAGCATCGGACTAGCGGGAGCCTACAATGAGCAGTTCTTC
.	.	TRBV28	TRBJ1-4	CASSPRWWTDPNEKLFF	TGTGCCAGCAGTCCCCGGTGGTGGACAGACCCAAATGAAAAACTGTTTTTT
.	.	TRBV2	TRBJ2-5	CASSEPGWDQETQYF	TGTGCCAGCAGTGAACCTGGATGGGACCAAGAGACCCAGTACTTC
TRBD2	once	TRBV13	TRBJ2-3	CASSGKGDRDYSTDTQYF	TGTGCCAGCAGCGGTAAAGGGGACCGGGACTATAGCACAGATACGCAGTATTTT
TRBD2	.	TRBV7-3	TRBJ2-1	CASSARTSTYNEQFF	TGTGCCAGCAGCGCTCGGACTAGTACCTACAATGAGCAGTTCTTC
.	few	TRBV11-3	TRBJ1-1	CASSLRLAGTEAFF	TGTGCCAGCAGCTTACGTCTCGCGGGGACTGAAGCTTTCTTT
.	.	TRBV7-2	TRBJ2-1	CASSLVYRNNEQFF	TGTGCCAGCAGCTTAGTTTACCGAAACAATGAGCAGTTCTTC
.	.	TRBV11-3	TRBJ2-3	CASSLFQGTDTQYF	TGTGCCAGCAGCTTATTTCAGGGTACAGATACGCAGTATTTT
.	.	TRBV28	TRBJ2-7	CASHSGKAYEQYF	TGTGCCAGCCACTCAGGCAAAGCCTACGAGCAGTACTTC
TRBD1	.	TRBV28	TRBJ2-7	CASSSPGQGVYEQYF	TGTGCCAGCAGTTCACCGGGACAGGGGGTATACGAGCAGTACTTC
TRBD1	once	TRBV7-9	TRBJ2-7	CASSPGQGVPYEQYF	TGTGCCAGCAGCCCAGGACAGGGGGTCCCCTACGAGCAGTACTTC
TRBD1	once	TRBV19	TRBJ1-1	CASIPRQGYIEAFF	TGTGCCAGTATCCCCCGACAGGGGTATATTGAAGCTTTCTTT
.	.	TRBV28	TRBJ2-1	CASSSDEQFF	TGTGCCAGCAGTAGCGATGAGCAGTTCTTC
TRBD2	.	TRBV5-1	TRBJ2-1	CASAHILAGVTDEQFF	TGCGCCAGCGCCCATATTCTAGCGGGAGTAACTGATGAGCAGTTCTTC
TRBD1	.	TRBV29-1	TRBJ2-3	CSVERGRGTDTQYF	TGCAGCGTTGAGAGGGGGCGAGGCACAGATACGCAGTATTTT
.	few	TRBV30	TRBJ1-5	CAWSVKGYQPQHF	TGTGCCTGGAGTGTAAAAGGCTATCAGCCCCAGCATTTT
.	.	TRBV7-3	TRBJ1-1	CASGAGINTEAFF	TGTGCCAGCGGAGCTGGGATAAACACTGAAGCTTTCTTT
TRBD2	.	TRBV2	TRBJ2-3	CASSYIAGHSTDTQYF	TGTGCCAGCAGTTACATAGCGGGTCATAGCACAGATACGCAGTATTTT
.	.	TRBV27	TRBJ2-3	CASRKLALTTDTQYF	TGTGCCAGCAGGAAACTAGCCCTCACCACAGATACGCAGTATTTT
TRBD1	.	TRBV2	TRBJ1-3	CASSEVSGRGYGNTIYF	TGTGCCAGCAGTGAAGTTAGCGGCAGGGGGTATGGAAACACCATATATTTT
TRBD1	.	TRBV7-7	TRBJ2-1	CASSRDRVYEQFF	TGTGCCAGCAGCCGGGACAGGGTCTATGAGCAGTTCTTC
TRBD1	.	TRBV6-5	TRBJ2-7	CASSYDRVYEQYF	TGTGCCAGCAGTTACGACAGGGTCTACGAGCAGTACTTC
.	.	TRBV10-3	TRBJ2-3	CAISESKQTAGTDTQYF	TGTGCCATCAGTGAGTCTAAACAGACCGCCGGCACAGATACGCAGTATTTT
.	.	TRBV19	TRBJ2-6	CATRHGSLTGANVLTF	TGTGCCACCAGACATGGAAGTCTTACTGGGGCCAACGTCCTGACTTTC
.	once	TRBV15	TRBJ1-2	CATSRRDGFNYGYTF	TGTGCCACCAGCAGACGAGACGGGTTTAACTATGGCTACACCTTC
TRBD1	.	TRBV7-2	TRBJ2-3	CASSLGQGVADTQYF	TGTGCCAGCAGCTTAGGACAGGGAGTTGCAGATACGCAGTATTTT
.	.	TRBV7-9	TRBJ2-6	CASSPGWGSGANVLTF	TGTGCCAGCAGCCCCGGTTGGGGATCTGGGGCCAACGTCCTGACTTTC
.	.	TRBV19	TRBJ2-3	CASSLQWASTDTQYF	TGTGCCAGTAGCCTGCAGTGGGCTAGCACAGATACGCAGTATTTT
TRBD2	.	TRBV7-9	TRBJ2-7	CASSLRSGRAVDEQYF	TGTGCCAGCAGCTTACGCTCCGGGAGGGCGGTCGACGAGCAGTACTTC
TRBD2	.	TRBV19	TRBJ2-1	CASSIRTPLRASGYNEQFF	TGTGCCAGTAGTATAAGGACCCCCCTCCGGGCTAGCGGATACAATGAGCAGTTCTTC
.	.	TRBV5-5	TRBJ2-3	CASSFSEDTQYF	TGTGCCAGCAGCTTTAGCGAGGATACGCAGTATTTT
.	.	TRBV15	TRBJ1-5	CATSRGANQPQHF	TGTGCCACCAGCAGAGGGGCCAATCAGCCCCAGCATTTT
TRBD2	.	TRBV28	TRBJ2-6	CASSVAGGGANVLTF	TGTGCCAGCAGCGTAGCGGGAGGTGGGGCCAACGTCCTGACTTTC
.	.	TRBV2	TRBJ2-2	CASSVEGTNTGELFF	TGTGCCAGCAGTGTGGAGGGTACGAACACCGGGGAGCTGTTTTTT
TRBD2	.	TRBV6-1	TRBJ2-3	CASRWGLAGTDTQYF	TGTGCCAGCAGATGGGGACTAGCGGGCACAGATACGCAGTATTTT
.	.	TRBV28	TRBJ1-5	CASRTGQRYQPQHF	TGTGCCAGCAGAACCGGGCAAAGGTATCAGCCCCAGCATTTT
.	.	TRBV4-1	TRBJ2-5	CASSQDRETQYF	TGCGCCAGCAGTCAAGACAGGGAGACCCAGTACTTC
TRBD1	.	TRBV29-1	TRBJ2-1	CSVAGERDRDYNEQFF	TGCAGCGTCGCGGGCGAACGGGACAGGGATTACAATGAGCAGTTCTTC
.	once	TRBV28	TRBJ1-5	CASSRRDSNQPQHF	TGTGCCAGCAGCCGCCGGGACAGCAATCAGCCCCAGCATTTT
TRBD2	.	TRBV25-1	TRBJ2-3	CASSESSGADTQYF	TGTGCCAGCAGTGAGTCTAGCGGCGCAGATACGCAGTATTTT
TRBD1	.	TRBV5-8	TRBJ1-5	CASSEGQGAYGNQPQHF	TGTGCCAGCAGCGAAGGACAGGGGGCATATGGCAATCAGCCCCAGCATTTT